This T cell receptor beta chain was sequenced for a study of blood T cells in healthy people across ages. The CDR3 loop spans 12 amino acids. Trimming removed 4 bases at V and 5 bases at J, with 7 bases between. Looked up from germline, CDR1 is KGHDR and CDR2 is SFDVKD. This clonotype was picked up a small number of times. Alongside a J-beta primer mix, a sample-barcoded 5' primer served in a second PCR lasting about 6 to 11 cycles. MiXCR, applied by TCRdb to the 5' RACE reads, yields one record per CDR3 protein. Here the sample spans roughly 930,000 distinct CDR3 sequences, under 50% being singletons.

This receptor was obtained from a man aged 25-45 years in good health. The sample taken for sequencing was blood. This chain joins TRBV24-1 and TRBJ1-2; no firm D call. The CDR3 reads CATSEATYGYTF. The CDR3 nucleotides read TGTGCCACCAGTGAGGCGACTTATGGCTACACCTTC.